This T cell receptor beta chain comes out of a study of shared clonotypes between healthy human individuals. The study, taken as a whole, reports: Estimated richness values were generally larger in naive subsets than in memory subsets. The authors expected sequencing depth to affect clonotype sharing among donors. Generation probabilities were higher for clonotypes shared across all four sorted-subset donors than for unshared ones.

From germline, CDR1 is LGHNA and CDR2 YSLEER. The CDR3 runs 16 residues. V dropped 1 base and J dropped 8; count of bases not matched to a gene: 11. For this clone: Its antigen remains unidentified.

The method was immunoSEQ multiplex PCR; TCRdb's version includes in-frame clones alone and lacks a portion of them. The data show 2 million to 2.5 million clones, about 90% seen once. The sequencing sample was made of naive CD4+ T cells from PBMCs. Stated subset: CD45RA+ positively selected. The receptor comes from a man between 18 and 35 years old in good health. Some clones in this sample may be carry-over from other donors' samples. The chain combines TRBV4-3 with TRBJ2-4; 7 positions agree with TRBD2. The CDR3 nucleotides are TGCGCCAGCAGCCAAGGGGCGGGAGAGCGTAGGGACATTCAGTACTTC. Translation gives CASSQGAGERRDIQYF.